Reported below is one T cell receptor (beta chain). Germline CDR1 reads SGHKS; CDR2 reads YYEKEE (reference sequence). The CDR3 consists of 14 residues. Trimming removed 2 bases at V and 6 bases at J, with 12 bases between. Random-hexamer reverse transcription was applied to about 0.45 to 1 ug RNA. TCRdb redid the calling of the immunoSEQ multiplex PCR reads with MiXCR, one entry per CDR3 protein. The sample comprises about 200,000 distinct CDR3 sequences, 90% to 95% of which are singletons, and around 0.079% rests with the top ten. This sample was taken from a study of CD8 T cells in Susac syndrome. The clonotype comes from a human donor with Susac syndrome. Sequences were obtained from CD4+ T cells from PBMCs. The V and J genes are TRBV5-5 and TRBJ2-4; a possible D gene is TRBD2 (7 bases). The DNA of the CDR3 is TGTGCCAGCAGCTTAGGGGGGGTTGGAAACATTCAGTACTTC. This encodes CASSLGGVGNIQYF.